The 10 T cell receptor beta chains below were found in one sample sequenced in a study of T cell responses to AZD1222 COVID-19 vaccine. Sequencing was performed with immunoSEQ multiplex PCR; in TCRdb, only in-frame clones are kept and a portion is missing. The table has under 150,000 clones, 90% to 95% seen once. Material: peripheral blood, obtained on day 0 of AZD1222 vaccination. The receptors originated from an adult in good health.

V is TRBV10-2 and J is TRBJ1-5; D might be TRBD1 (5 bases). CDR3 length: 13 residues. The V end lost 5 bases, the J end lost 7 bases, and 12 bases lay between the germline ends. Germline V lookup: CDR1 WSHSY, CDR2 SAAADI. The CDR3 reads CASSIGVKQPQHF. The CDR3 DNA sequence: TGCGCCAGCAGTATAGGGGTCAAACAGCCCCAGCATTTT.

This clone appeared once. Written as DNA, the CDR3 is TGTGCCATCAGTGAGTCCCCTACGACCAGTGGCTACACCTTC. Protein: CAISESPTTSGYTF. This rearrangement joins TRBV10-3 to TRBJ1-2; D call uncertain. Germline-derived CDR1 and CDR2 are ENHRY and SYGVKD. CDR3 size: 14 residues. Trimming took 0 bases from V and 7 from J, leaving 12 bases between them.

This chain connects TRBV7-8 to TRBJ2-2; D uncertain. The CDR3 spans 15 residues. The V and J ends lost 1 base and 4 bases respectively, with 10 bases between them. The V gene's germline CDR1 is SGHVS and CDR2 FQNEAQ. Here the CDR3 reads CASSLGRHATGELFF. CDR3 in DNA: TGTGCCAGCAGCTTAGGTCGCCATGCCACCGGGGAGCTGTTTTTT. Full variable domain (rest looked up from reference TRBV7-8 and TRBJ2-2): GAGVSQSPRYKVAKRGQDVALRCDPISGHVSLFWYQQALGQGPEFLTYFQNEAQLDKSGLPSDRFFAERPEGSVSTLKIQRTQQEDSAVYLCASSLGRHATGELFFGEGSRLTVL.

As DNA, the CDR3 is TGTGCCAGCAGCCCACGGCGGACCGGGGAGCTGTTTTTT. This codes for CASSPRRTGELFF. The chain carries TRBV9 and TRBJ2-2, with D uncertain. In germline, CDR1 is SGDLS, CDR2 YYNGEE. This CDR3 comprises 13 residues. V lost 4 bases and J 5 bases, leaving 9 bases between the germline ends.

This clone has just one count. The rearrangement uses TRBV10-3 and TRBJ2-3; possibly TRBD1 or TRBD2 for D (6 bases each). This CDR3 spans 17 amino acids. CDR1 and CDR2 from the germline V gene are ENHRY and SYGVKD. The V end lost 3 bases, the J end lost 3 bases, and 19 bases lay between the germline ends. The CDR3 loop reads CAISESVGLGGTDTQYF. The CDR3 DNA reads as TGTGCCATCAGTGAATCCGTAGGTCTAGGGGGGACAGATACGCAGTATTTT.

V is TRBV7-2 and J is TRBJ1-1, with no clear D. The CDR3 is made up of 14 amino acids. Germline-derived CDR1 and CDR2 are SGHTA and FQGNSA. Trimming took 0 bases from V and 2 from J, leaving 7 bases between them. The CDR3 loop reads CASSLALPNTEAFF. CDR3 sequence (DNA): TGTGCCAGCAGCTTAGCGCTACCCAACACTGAAGCTTTCTTT.

This clone was observed a handful of times. The J gene is TRBJ2-2, the V gene TRBV5-6; perhaps TRBD1 as D (5 bases). This CDR3 spans 16 amino acids. Germline V CDR1 and CDR2: SGHDT, YYEEEE. Deletions cut 0 bases from V and 7 bases from J, with 16 bases between. In nucleotides, the CDR3 is TGTGCCAGCAGCTTGGTAGGAGCAGGGCTGGGCGGGGAGCTGTTTTTT. Its protein is CASSLVGAGLGGELFF. The full variable domain, its missing parts supplied by reference TRBV5-6 and TRBJ2-2, is DAGVTQSPTHLIKTRGQQVTLRCSPKSGHDTVSWYQQALGQGPQFIFQYYEEEERQRGNFPDRFSGHQFPNYSSELNVNALLLGDSALYLCASSLVGAGLGGELFFGEGSRLTVL.

The V and J genes are TRBV7-9 and TRBJ2-7, with TRBD1 matching 8 bases. The CDR3 runs 16 residues. Germline trimming cut 1 base from V and 2 bases from J; bases unmatched to any gene: 7. The germline gives CDR1 SEHNR, CDR2 FQNEAQ (reference sequence). Here the CDR3 reads CASSLGGQVPTYEQYF. As DNA, the CDR3 is TGTGCCAGCAGCTTAGGGGGACAGGTCCCCACCTACGAGCAGTACTTC. Combining the CDR3 with reference TRBV7-9 and TRBJ2-7 gives the whole variable domain DTGVSQNPRHKITKRGQNVTFRCDPISEHNRLYWYRQTLGQGPEFLTYFQNEAQLEKSRLLSDRFSAERPKGSFSTLEIQRTEQGDSAMYLCASSLGGQVPTYEQYFGPGTRLTVT.

The chain employs TRBV7-8 and TRBJ2-1; tentatively, D is TRBD1 or TRBD2 (5 bases each). CDR1 is SGHVS, CDR2 FQNEAQ, per germline. V lost 4 bases and J lost 9, with 16 bases in between. CDR3 length equals 14 residues. The CDR3 sequence: CASSYGTLRGEQFF. The CDR3 DNA is TGTGCCAGCAGCTACGGGACGTTAAGGGGTGAGCAGTTCTTC.

The rearrangement uses TRBV30 and TRBJ1-5; D remains unclear. Per germline, CDR1 GTSNPN and CDR2 SVGIG (reference sequence). Between the trimmed V and J ends, which lost 5 bases and 2 bases, there was a span of 16 bases. The CDR3 runs to 15 residues. In DNA form, the CDR3 reads TGTGCCTGGTCCCCGCCCGGGCCCCGCAATCAGCCCCAGCATTTT. Its translation: CAWSPPGPRNQPQHF. Full variable domain (missing parts from reference TRBV30 and TRBJ1-5): SQTIHQWPATLVQPVGSPLSLECTVEGTSNPNLYWYRQAAGRGLQLLFYSVGIGQISSEVPQNLSASRPQDRQFILSSKKLLLSDSGFYLCAWSPPGPRNQPQHFGDGTRLSIL.